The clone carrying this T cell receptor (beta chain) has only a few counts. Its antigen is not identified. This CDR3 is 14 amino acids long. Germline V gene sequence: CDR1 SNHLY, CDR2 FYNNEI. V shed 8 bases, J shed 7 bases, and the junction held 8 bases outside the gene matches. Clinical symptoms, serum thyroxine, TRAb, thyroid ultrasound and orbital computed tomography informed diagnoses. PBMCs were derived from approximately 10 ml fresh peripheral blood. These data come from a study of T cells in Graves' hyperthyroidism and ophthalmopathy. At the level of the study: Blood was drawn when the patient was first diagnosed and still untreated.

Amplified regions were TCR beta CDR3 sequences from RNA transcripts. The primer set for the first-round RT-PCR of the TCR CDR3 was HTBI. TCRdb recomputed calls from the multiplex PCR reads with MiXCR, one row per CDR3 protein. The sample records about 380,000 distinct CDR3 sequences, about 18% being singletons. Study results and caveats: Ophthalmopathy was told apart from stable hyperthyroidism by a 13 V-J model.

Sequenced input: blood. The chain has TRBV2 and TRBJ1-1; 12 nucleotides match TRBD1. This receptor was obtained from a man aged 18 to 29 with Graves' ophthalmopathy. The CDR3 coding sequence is TGTGCCAGCCGGCAGCGGGACAGGGGGCTTGAAGCTTTCTTT. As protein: CASRQRDRGLEAFF.